The rows below give T cell receptor beta chains drawn from one sample of a study of regulatory T cells in long-lasting Graves disease. TCRdb redid the calling of the multiplex PCR reads with MiXCR, one entry per CDR3 protein. Among about 460,000 distinct CDR3 sequences listed, 14% were seen once. This same sample was also part of a study on T cells in Graves' hyperthyroidism and ophthalmopathy.

The sequencing here drew on peripheral blood mononuclear cells (PBMCs), taken at new diagnosis, from a patient treated with antithyroid drugs. Receptors were obtained from a woman aged 50 to 65 with Graves disease. Each CDR3 is given with its conserved first and last residue. The order of the fields is J gene, V gene, D gene, clone size, CDR3 DNA, CDR3 protein. D genes are given only for firm matches. Clone size, where shown, is once, few, many, or a class for clones that have expanded.

j_call: TRBJ2-1; v_call: TRBV28; d_call: TRBD2; clone_size: -; cdr3_nt: TGTGCCAGCAGTCTACCTCCCTGGGGAGCGGGAGCCTACAATGAGCAGTTCTTC; cdr3_aa: CASSLPPWGAGAYNEQFF
j_call: TRBJ2-7; v_call: TRBV10-1; d_call: TRBD1; clone_size: many; cdr3_nt: TGCGCCAGCAGTGCGGCGACAGGGCCTTACGAGCAGTACTTC; cdr3_aa: CASSAATGPYEQYF
j_call: TRBJ2-7; v_call: TRBV10-1; d_call: -; clone_size: many; cdr3_nt: TGCGCCAGCAGTGATGCCGGGACCTACGAGCAGTACTTC; cdr3_aa: CASSDAGTYEQYF
j_call: TRBJ1-1; v_call: TRBV11-2; d_call: -; clone_size: few; cdr3_nt: TGTGCCAGCAGTTCGGGCCCACCCGGGGTCACTGAAGCTTTCTTT; cdr3_aa: CASSSGPPGVTEAFF
j_call: TRBJ1-1; v_call: TRBV4-1; d_call: -; clone_size: -; cdr3_nt: TGCGCCAGCAGCCAAGACCCTACAGGGATCCCTGAAGCTTTCTTT; cdr3_aa: CASSQDPTGIPEAFF
j_call: TRBJ1-2; v_call: TRBV27; d_call: -; clone_size: -; cdr3_nt: TGTGCCAGCAGTTTTAGGGTAGACTATGGCTACACCTTC; cdr3_aa: CASSFRVDYGYTF
j_call: TRBJ2-5; v_call: TRBV18; d_call: -; clone_size: many; cdr3_nt: TGTGCCAGCTCACCACCCAGGGGAGAAGAGACCCAGTACTTC; cdr3_aa: CASSPPRGEETQYF
j_call: TRBJ2-2; v_call: TRBV2; d_call: TRBD2; clone_size: many; cdr3_nt: TGTGCCAGCAGTGGACTAGCGGGAGGATCGAACACCGGGGAGCTGTTTTTT; cdr3_aa: CASSGLAGGSNTGELFF
j_call: TRBJ2-7; v_call: TRBV18; d_call: TRBD2; clone_size: -; cdr3_nt: TGTGCCAGCTCACCACAGGAGAGAAGGAGGACTAGCGGCTACGAGCAGTACTTC; cdr3_aa: CASSPQERRRTSGYEQYF
j_call: TRBJ2-7; v_call: TRBV3-1; d_call: TRBD1; clone_size: many; cdr3_nt: TGTGCCAGCAGCCACGGACAGGGGGCGAGCTCCTACGAGCAGTACTTC; cdr3_aa: CASSHGQGASSYEQYF
j_call: TRBJ1-5; v_call: TRBV20-1; d_call: -; clone_size: many; cdr3_nt: TGCAGTGCAAACAGGGAGGGAAGCAATCAGCCCCAGCATTTT; cdr3_aa: CSANREGSNQPQHF
j_call: TRBJ1-1; v_call: TRBV28; d_call: -; clone_size: few; cdr3_nt: TGTGCCGGCAGTTTAGCGAACACTGAAGCTTTCTTT; cdr3_aa: CAGSLANTEAFF
j_call: TRBJ1-4; v_call: TRBV5-4; d_call: TRBD1; clone_size: few; cdr3_nt: TGTGCCAGCAGCACCGGGACAGGGGTGGAAAAACTGTTTTTT; cdr3_aa: CASSTGTGVEKLFF
j_call: TRBJ2-7; v_call: TRBV28; d_call: -; clone_size: few; cdr3_nt: TGTGCCAGCAGTTTAGGTTCCGAGTCCTACGAGCAGTACTTC; cdr3_aa: CASSLGSESYEQYF
j_call: TRBJ2-2; v_call: TRBV27; d_call: -; clone_size: few; cdr3_nt: TGTGCCAGCAGTTCCCCATCGGGCGGTTATAACACCGGGGAGCTGTTTTTT; cdr3_aa: CASSSPSGGYNTGELFF
j_call: TRBJ2-7; v_call: TRBV7-2; d_call: TRBD2; clone_size: -; cdr3_nt: TGTGCCAGCAGCTTAGTCCAAGCGGGAGGCTACGAGCAGTACTTC; cdr3_aa: CASSLVQAGGYEQYF
j_call: TRBJ2-3; v_call: TRBV5-4; d_call: TRBD2; clone_size: few; cdr3_nt: TGTGCCAGCAGCTTCCTCGCTAGCGGGAACACAGATACGCAGTATTTT; cdr3_aa: CASSFLASGNTDTQYF
j_call: TRBJ2-5; v_call: TRBV5-1; d_call: TRBD2; clone_size: -; cdr3_nt: TGCGCCAGCAGCACGCCGACTAGCGGGTTAGAGACCCAGTACTTC; cdr3_aa: CASSTPTSGLETQYF
j_call: TRBJ2-1; v_call: TRBV7-3; d_call: TRBD2; clone_size: many; cdr3_nt: TGTGCCAGCAGCCCCCGACTAGCGGAGTCCCACAATGAGCAGTTCTTC; cdr3_aa: CASSPRLAESHNEQFF
j_call: TRBJ2-5; v_call: TRBV11-2; d_call: -; clone_size: many; cdr3_nt: TGTGCCAGCAGCTTTCGGTGGGACCAAGAGACCCAGTACTTC; cdr3_aa: CASSFRWDQETQYF
j_call: TRBJ2-2; v_call: TRBV19; d_call: -; clone_size: once; cdr3_nt: TGTGCCAGTAGTAACAGGGGGGGCGGGGAGCTGTTTTTT; cdr3_aa: CASSNRGGGELFF
j_call: TRBJ1-5; v_call: TRBV10-3; d_call: -; clone_size: few; cdr3_nt: TGTGCCATCAGTGAGTCATTCCAGGCTAGCAATCAGCCCCAGCATTTT; cdr3_aa: CAISESFQASNQPQHF
j_call: TRBJ2-4; v_call: TRBV2; d_call: -; clone_size: many; cdr3_nt: TGTGCCAGCAGTGGGACACCTGACCCGCTCATAGCCAAAAACATTCAGTACTTC; cdr3_aa: CASSGTPDPLIAKNIQYF
j_call: TRBJ2-7; v_call: TRBV4-1; d_call: TRBD1; clone_size: few; cdr3_nt: TGCGCCAGCAGCCCGGGACAGGGTAACTTTCCGGGATCCTACGAGCAGTACTTC; cdr3_aa: CASSPGQGNFPGSYEQYF
j_call: TRBJ2-2; v_call: TRBV11-2; d_call: -; clone_size: -; cdr3_nt: TGTGCCAGCAGCCAGCTTTTGGGGGCCGGGGAGCTGTTTTTT; cdr3_aa: CASSQLLGAGELFF
j_call: TRBJ2-6; v_call: TRBV28; d_call: TRBD1; clone_size: many; cdr3_nt: TGTGCCAGCCCGACCGAACAGGGGGTGCCCTCTGGGGCCAACGTCCTGACTTTC; cdr3_aa: CASPTEQGVPSGANVLTF
j_call: TRBJ2-1; v_call: TRBV27; d_call: TRBD1; clone_size: few; cdr3_nt: TGTGCCAGCAACTACCGGGACAGGGAGAATGAGCAGTTCTTC; cdr3_aa: CASNYRDRENEQFF
j_call: TRBJ1-2; v_call: TRBV28; d_call: TRBD1; clone_size: many; cdr3_nt: TGTGCCAGCACCCCCCGACAGGGACACTATGGCTACACCTTC; cdr3_aa: CASTPRQGHYGYTF
j_call: TRBJ1-5; v_call: TRBV30; d_call: -; clone_size: -; cdr3_nt: TGTGCCTGGAGTGTACGATCGGGACAACGCAATCAGCCCCAGCATTTT; cdr3_aa: CAWSVRSGQRNQPQHF
j_call: TRBJ2-7; v_call: TRBV5-1; d_call: TRBD1; clone_size: -; cdr3_nt: TGCGCCAGCAGCCGAGAGGGGGACAGCTCCTACGAGCAGTACTTC; cdr3_aa: CASSREGDSSYEQYF
j_call: TRBJ1-5; v_call: TRBV2; d_call: TRBD1; clone_size: many; cdr3_nt: TGTGCCAGCAGTCCCCCGACAGGGTGGGGCAATCAGCCCCAGCATTTT; cdr3_aa: CASSPPTGWGNQPQHF
j_call: TRBJ2-7; v_call: TRBV5-1; d_call: -; clone_size: many; cdr3_nt: TGCGCCAGCAGCTCAGCGGGTGACGAGCAGTACTTC; cdr3_aa: CASSSAGDEQYF
j_call: TRBJ2-1; v_call: TRBV20-1; d_call: -; clone_size: many; cdr3_nt: TGCAGTGCTAGAGGTCGAGGGGGGAGCGTCAATGAGCAGTTCTTC; cdr3_aa: CSARGRGGSVNEQFF
j_call: TRBJ2-2; v_call: TRBV27; d_call: -; clone_size: many; cdr3_nt: TGTGCCAGCAGTCCGGGACGCTTGAACACCGGGGAGCTGTTTTTT; cdr3_aa: CASSPGRLNTGELFF
j_call: TRBJ2-7; v_call: TRBV7-9; d_call: -; clone_size: few; cdr3_nt: TGTGCCAGCAGCTCGCTCGTCTTGGGGGGCGATCCCGTGGGGGAGCAGTACTTC; cdr3_aa: CASSSLVLGGDPVGEQYF
j_call: TRBJ1-2; v_call: TRBV24-1; d_call: TRBD1; clone_size: few; cdr3_nt: TGTGCCACCAGTGATTTTCAGGGGGATGGCTACACCTTC; cdr3_aa: CATSDFQGDGYTF
j_call: TRBJ2-2; v_call: TRBV20-1; d_call: -; clone_size: -; cdr3_nt: TGCAGTGCTAGAGATCTGGGGGCGAACACCGGGGAGCTGTTTTTT; cdr3_aa: CSARDLGANTGELFF
j_call: TRBJ2-7; v_call: TRBV20-1; d_call: TRBD2; clone_size: few; cdr3_nt: TGCAGTGCTAAAGGGACTAGCGGATGGAGCTCCTACGAGCAGTACTTC; cdr3_aa: CSAKGTSGWSSYEQYF
j_call: TRBJ1-1; v_call: TRBV9; d_call: -; clone_size: many; cdr3_nt: TGTGCCAGCAGCGAGTTGGGGTACGGATACACTGAAGCTTTCTTT; cdr3_aa: CASSELGYGYTEAFF
j_call: TRBJ1-1; v_call: TRBV28; d_call: -; clone_size: many; cdr3_nt: TGTGCCAGCAGTCACTCCCCGGGGGGGGTGATGAACACTGAAGCTTTCTTT; cdr3_aa: CASSHSPGGVMNTEAFF
j_call: TRBJ2-1; v_call: TRBV5-5; d_call: TRBD2; clone_size: many; cdr3_nt: TGTGCCAGCAGCGGTAGGACTAGCGGATTCAACAATGAGCAGTTCTTC; cdr3_aa: CASSGRTSGFNNEQFF